This paragraph reports one T cell receptor beta chain. This entry comes from a study of T cells in tuberculosis. Turning to the study itself: The T cells targeted glucose monomycolate, a mycobacterial lipid, via CD1B.

The germline V gene encodes CDR1 SQVTM and CDR2 ANQGSEA. Trimming took 2 bases from V and 4 from J, leaving 14 bases between them. The CDR3 runs to 14 residues. Sequencing of TCR-alpha and TCR-beta chains was unpaired. TCRdb's copy holds only in-frame clones and misses some; the assay was immunoSEQ multiplex PCR. This sample yields about 58,000 clones, of which approximately 86% are seen a single time; 21% belongs to the top ten. Study outcomes and limitations: The stringent gate may have excluded weak CD1B-GMM tetramer binders.

After thawing and overnight rest, PBMC were stained with GMM-loaded CD1B tetramer, viability dye and anti-CD3 for sorting. C32 glucose monomycolate from Rhodococcus equi was loaded onto the CD1B tetramers. From each donor, some 100,000 tetramer-negative cells were sorted. The sequenced material came from CD1b-GMM tetramer-negative cells sorted from PBMCs. This receptor was obtained from an adult woman with latent tuberculosis. The chain employs TRBV29-1 and TRBJ1-2; D ambiguous. CDR3 in DNA: TGCAGCGTTGAAACGGGAAACCTTTGCTATGGCTACACCTTC. This gives the protein CSVETGNLCYGYTF.